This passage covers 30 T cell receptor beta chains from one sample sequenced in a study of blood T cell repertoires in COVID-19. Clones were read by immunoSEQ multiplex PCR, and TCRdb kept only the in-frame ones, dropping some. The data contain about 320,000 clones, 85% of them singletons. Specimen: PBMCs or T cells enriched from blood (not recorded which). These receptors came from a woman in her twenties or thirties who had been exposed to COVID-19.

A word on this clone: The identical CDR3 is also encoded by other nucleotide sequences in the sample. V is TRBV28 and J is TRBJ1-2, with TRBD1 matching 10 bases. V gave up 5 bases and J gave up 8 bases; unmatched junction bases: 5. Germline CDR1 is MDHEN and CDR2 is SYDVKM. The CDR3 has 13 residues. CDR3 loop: CASSLGQGGGYTF. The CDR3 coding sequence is TGTGCCAGCAGTCTCGGACAGGGGGGAGGCTACACCTTC.

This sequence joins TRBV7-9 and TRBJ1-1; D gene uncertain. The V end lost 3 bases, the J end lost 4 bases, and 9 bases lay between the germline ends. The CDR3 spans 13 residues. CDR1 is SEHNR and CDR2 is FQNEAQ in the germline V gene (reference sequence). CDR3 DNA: TGTGCCAGCAGCTTGGAGGTTAGCACTGAAGCTTTCTTT. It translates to CASSLEVSTEAFF.

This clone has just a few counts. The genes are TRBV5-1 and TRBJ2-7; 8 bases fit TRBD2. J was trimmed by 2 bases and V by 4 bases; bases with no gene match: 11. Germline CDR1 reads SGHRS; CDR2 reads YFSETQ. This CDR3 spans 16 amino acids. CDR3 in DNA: TGCGCCAGCAGCCCCAACTCCCGGGAGGGACCCTACGAGCAGTACTTC. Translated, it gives CASSPNSREGPYEQYF.

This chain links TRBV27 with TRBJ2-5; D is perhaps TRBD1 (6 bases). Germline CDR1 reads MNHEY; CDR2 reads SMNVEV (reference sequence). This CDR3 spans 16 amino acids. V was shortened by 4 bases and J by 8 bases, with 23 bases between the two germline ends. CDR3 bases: TGTGCCAGCAGTTCCCCGCGAACCCACAGGGATTTTACCCAGTACTTC. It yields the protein CASSSPRTHRDFTQYF.

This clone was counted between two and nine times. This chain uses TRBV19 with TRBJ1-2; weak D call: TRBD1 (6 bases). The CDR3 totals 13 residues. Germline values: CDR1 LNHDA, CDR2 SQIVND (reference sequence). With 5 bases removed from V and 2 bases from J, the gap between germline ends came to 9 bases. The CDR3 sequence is CASSQGHNYGYTF. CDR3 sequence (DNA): TGTGCCAGTAGTCAGGGACACAACTATGGCTACACCTTC.

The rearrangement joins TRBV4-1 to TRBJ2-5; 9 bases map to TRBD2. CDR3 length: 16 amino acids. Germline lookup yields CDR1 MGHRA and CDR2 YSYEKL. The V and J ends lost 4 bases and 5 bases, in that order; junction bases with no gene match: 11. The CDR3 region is CASSPEEAGGLETQYF. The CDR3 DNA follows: TGCGCCAGCAGCCCGGAGGAGGCGGGGGGGCTGGAGACCCAGTACTTC.

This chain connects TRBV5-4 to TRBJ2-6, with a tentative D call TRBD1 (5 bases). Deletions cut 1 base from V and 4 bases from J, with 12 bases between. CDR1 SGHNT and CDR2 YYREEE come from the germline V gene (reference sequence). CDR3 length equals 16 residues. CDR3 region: CASSLWRQTGANVLTF. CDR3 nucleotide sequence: TGTGCCAGCAGCTTGTGGAGACAGACAGGGGCCAACGTCCTGACTTTC. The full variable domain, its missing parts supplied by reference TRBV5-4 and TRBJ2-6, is ETGVTQSPTHLIKTRGQQVTLRCSSQSGHNTVSWYQQALGQGPQFIFQYYREEENGRGNFPPRFSGLQFPNYSSELNVNALELDDSALYLCASSLWRQTGANVLTFGAGSRLTVL.

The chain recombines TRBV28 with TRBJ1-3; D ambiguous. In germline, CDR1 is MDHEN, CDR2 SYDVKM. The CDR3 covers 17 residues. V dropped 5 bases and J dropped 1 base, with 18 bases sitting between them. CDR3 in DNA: TGTGCCAGCAGTCTAATCCGGGGATTTGGATCTGGAAACACCATATATTTT. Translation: CASSLIRGFGSGNTIYF. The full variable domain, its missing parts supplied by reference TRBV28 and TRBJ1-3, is DVKVTQSSRYLVKRTGEKVFLECVQDMDHENMFWYRQDPGLGLRLIYFSYDVKMKEKGDIPEGYSVSREKKERFSLILESASTNQTSMYLCASSLIRGFGSGNTIYFGEGSWLTVV.

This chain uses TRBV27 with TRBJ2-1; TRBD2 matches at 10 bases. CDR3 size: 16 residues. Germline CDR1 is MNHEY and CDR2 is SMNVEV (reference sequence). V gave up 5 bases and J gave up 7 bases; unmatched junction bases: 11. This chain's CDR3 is CASSTLLAGGANEQFF. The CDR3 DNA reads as TGTGCCAGCAGTACCTTATTAGCGGGAGGAGCGAATGAGCAGTTCTTC.

The CDR3 bases are TGTGCCAGCAGCACTAGCGGGAGTAATGGCGAGCAGTACTTC. This codes for CASSTSGSNGEQYF. The chain employs TRBV7-9 and TRBJ2-7; 11 bases align to TRBD2. The germline gives CDR1 SEHNR, CDR2 FQNEAQ (reference sequence). V was clipped by 5 bases and J by 6 bases; unmatched bases: 6. The CDR3 consists of 14 residues.

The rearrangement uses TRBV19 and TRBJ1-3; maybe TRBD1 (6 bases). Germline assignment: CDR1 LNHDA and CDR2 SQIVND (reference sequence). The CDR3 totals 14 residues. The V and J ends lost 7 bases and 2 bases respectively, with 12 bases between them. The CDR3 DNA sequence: TGTGCCAGTACCATGACAGGCCCTGGAAACACCATATATTTT. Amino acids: CASTMTGPGNTIYF.

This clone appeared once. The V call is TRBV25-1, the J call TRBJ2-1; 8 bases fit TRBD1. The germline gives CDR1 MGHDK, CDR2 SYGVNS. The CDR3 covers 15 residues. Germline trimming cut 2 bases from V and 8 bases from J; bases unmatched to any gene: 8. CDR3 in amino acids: CASSEGRGLLDEQFF. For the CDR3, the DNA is TGTGCCAGCAGTGAAGGCAGGGGGCTTTTAGATGAGCAGTTCTTC.

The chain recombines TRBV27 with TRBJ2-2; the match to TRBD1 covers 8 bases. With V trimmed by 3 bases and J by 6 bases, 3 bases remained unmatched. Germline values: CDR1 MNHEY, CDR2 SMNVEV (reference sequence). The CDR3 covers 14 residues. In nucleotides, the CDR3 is TGTGCCAGCAGTTTGCAGGGGGCACCCGGGGAGCTGTTTTTT. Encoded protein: CASSLQGAPGELFF.

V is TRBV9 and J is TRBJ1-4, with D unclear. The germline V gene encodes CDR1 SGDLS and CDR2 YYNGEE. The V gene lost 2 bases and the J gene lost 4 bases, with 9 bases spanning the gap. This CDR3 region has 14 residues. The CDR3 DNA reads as TGTGCCAGCAGCGTGACCGGGAATAATGAAAAACTGTTTTTT. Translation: CASSVTGNNEKLFF.

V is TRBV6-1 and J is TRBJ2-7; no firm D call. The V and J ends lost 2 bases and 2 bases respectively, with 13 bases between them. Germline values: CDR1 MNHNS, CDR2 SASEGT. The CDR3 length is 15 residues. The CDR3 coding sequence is TGTGCCAGCAGTGAATACCACAGCTATACCTACGAGCAGTACTTC. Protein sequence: CASSEYHSYTYEQYF.

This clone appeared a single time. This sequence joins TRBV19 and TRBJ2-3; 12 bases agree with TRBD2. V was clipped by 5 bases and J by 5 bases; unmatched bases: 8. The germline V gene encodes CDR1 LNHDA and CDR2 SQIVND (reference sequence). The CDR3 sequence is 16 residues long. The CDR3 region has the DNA TGTGCCAGTAGTTCCCGACTAGCGGGAGAGGGAGATACGCAGTATTTT. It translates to CASSSRLAGEGDTQYF.

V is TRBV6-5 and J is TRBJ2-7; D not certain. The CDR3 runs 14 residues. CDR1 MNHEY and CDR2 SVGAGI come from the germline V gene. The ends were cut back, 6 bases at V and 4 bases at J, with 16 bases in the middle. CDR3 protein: CASRPQWPDYEQYF. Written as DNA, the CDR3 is TGTGCCAGCAGACCCCAGTGGCCTGATTACGAGCAGTACTTC.

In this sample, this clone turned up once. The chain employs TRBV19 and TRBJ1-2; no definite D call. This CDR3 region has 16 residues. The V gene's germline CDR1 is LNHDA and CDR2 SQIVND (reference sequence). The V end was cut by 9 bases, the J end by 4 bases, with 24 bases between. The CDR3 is CASRPGDEVDGYGYTF. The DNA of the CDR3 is TGTGCCAGCCGCCCCGGGGATGAGGTAGATGGCTATGGCTACACCTTC.

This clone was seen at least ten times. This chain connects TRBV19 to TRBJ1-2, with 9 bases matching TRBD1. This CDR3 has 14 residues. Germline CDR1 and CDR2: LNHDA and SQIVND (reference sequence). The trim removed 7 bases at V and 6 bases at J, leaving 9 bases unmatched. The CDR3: CASTTGGRLHGYTF. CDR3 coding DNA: TGTGCCAGTACCACAGGGGGCCGATTACATGGCTACACCTTC.

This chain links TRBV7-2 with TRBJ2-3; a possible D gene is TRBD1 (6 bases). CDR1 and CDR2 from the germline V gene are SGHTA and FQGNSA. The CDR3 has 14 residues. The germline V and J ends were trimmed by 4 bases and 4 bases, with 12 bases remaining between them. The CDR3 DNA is TGTGCCAGCAGCTCAACAGGGACGGCAGATACGCAGTATTTT. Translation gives CASSSTGTADTQYF.

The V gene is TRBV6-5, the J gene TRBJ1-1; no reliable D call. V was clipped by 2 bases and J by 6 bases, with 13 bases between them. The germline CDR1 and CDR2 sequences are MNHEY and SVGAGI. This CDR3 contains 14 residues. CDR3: CASSYEGETAEAFF. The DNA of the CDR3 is TGTGCCAGCAGTTACGAGGGCGAGACGGCTGAAGCTTTCTTT.

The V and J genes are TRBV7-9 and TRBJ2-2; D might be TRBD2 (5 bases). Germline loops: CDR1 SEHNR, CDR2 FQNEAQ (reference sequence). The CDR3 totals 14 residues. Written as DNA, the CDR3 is TGTGCTGGATTGGCGGATCGGGGCACCGGGGAGCTGTTTTTT. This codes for CAGLADRGTGELFF.

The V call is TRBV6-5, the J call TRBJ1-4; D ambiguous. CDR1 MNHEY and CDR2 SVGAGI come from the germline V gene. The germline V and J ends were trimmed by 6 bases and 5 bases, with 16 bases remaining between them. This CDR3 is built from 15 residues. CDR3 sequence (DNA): TGTGCCAGCAGCCTTTCGGTCTTGCGGAATGAAAAACTGTTTTTT. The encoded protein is CASSLSVLRNEKLFF.

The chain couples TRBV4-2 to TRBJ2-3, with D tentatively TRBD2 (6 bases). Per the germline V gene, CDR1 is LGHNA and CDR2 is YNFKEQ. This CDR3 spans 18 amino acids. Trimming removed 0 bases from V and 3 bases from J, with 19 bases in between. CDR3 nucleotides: TGTGCCAGCAGCCAAGAAGCCCCAACTAGCCCAAGTACAGATACGCAGTATTTT. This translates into CASSQEAPTSPSTDTQYF.

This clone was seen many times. CDR3 loop: CASSYQDFSYNEQFF. CDR3 sequence (DNA): TGTGCCAGCAGTTACCAGGACTTTTCCTACAATGAGCAGTTCTTC. The chain links TRBV6-5 to TRBJ2-1; a weak D match, TRBD2 (5 bases). The CDR3 is 15 amino acids. CDR1 MNHEY and CDR2 SVGAGI come from the germline V gene. Trimming shortened V by 2 bases and J by 1 base, and 9 bases separated the two germline ends.

This CDR3 reads CASSESSQGARQETQYF. CDR3 coding DNA: TGTGCCAGCAGTGAATCGTCGCAGGGGGCACGACAAGAGACCCAGTACTTC. V gene TRBV25-1 combines with J gene TRBJ2-5, with 8 bases aligning to TRBD1. This CDR3 is 17 amino acids long. J gave up 2 bases and V 1 base, and 9 bases lay outside the gene matches. Germline V CDR1 and CDR2: MGHDK, SYGVNS.

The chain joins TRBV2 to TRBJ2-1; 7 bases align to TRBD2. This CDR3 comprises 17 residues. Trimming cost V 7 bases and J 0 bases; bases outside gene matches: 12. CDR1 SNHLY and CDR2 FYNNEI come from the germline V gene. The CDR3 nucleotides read TGTGCCAGCAATGGGGGGGAGAATAGCGGCTCCTACAATGAGCAGTTCTTC. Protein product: CASNGGENSGSYNEQFF.

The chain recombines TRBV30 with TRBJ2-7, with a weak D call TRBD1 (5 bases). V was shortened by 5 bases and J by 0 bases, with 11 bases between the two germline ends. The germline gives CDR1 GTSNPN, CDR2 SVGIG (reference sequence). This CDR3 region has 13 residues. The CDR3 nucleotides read TGTGCCTGGGGAGACAGATACTCCTACGAGCAGTACTTC. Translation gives CAWGDRYSYEQYF.

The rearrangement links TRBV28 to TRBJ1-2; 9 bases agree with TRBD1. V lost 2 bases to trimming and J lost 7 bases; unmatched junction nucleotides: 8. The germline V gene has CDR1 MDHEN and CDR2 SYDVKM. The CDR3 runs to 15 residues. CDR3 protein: CASSLNPQGALGYTF. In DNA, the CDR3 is TGTGCCAGCAGTTTAAATCCACAGGGGGCGCTTGGCTACACCTTC.

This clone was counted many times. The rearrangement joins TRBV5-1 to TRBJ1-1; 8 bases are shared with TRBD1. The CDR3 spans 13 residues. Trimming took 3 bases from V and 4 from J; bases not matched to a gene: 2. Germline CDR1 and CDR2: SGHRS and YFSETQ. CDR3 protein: CASSSQGGTEAFF. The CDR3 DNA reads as TGCGCCAGCAGCTCACAGGGGGGCACTGAAGCTTTCTTT.